A selection of T cell receptor beta chains follows, all from one sample in a study of shared clonotypes between healthy human individuals. Assay used: immunoSEQ multiplex PCR; TCRdb lists only in-frame clones, some missing. The sample lists about 2.2 million clones; just under 95% were seen once. Material for sequencing was naive CD8+ T cells from PBMCs. The receptors were sampled from a young man in good health. Some clones in this sample may be carry-over from other donors' samples. Both conserved end residues are part of each CDR3. The order of the fields is clone size, J gene, V gene, D gene, CDR3 protein, CDR3 DNA. A D gene is named only where the DNA matches it firmly. A clone size is listed for some rows: how often the clone was seen (once, few, many), or a class if it is expanded.

>NA|TRBJ2-7|TRBV9|NA
CASSDAVGNPYEQYF
TGTGCCAGCAGCGACGCGGTCGGTAATCCCTACGAGCAGTACTTC
>NA|TRBJ1-3|TRBV6-5|NA
CASGPTSSGNTIYF
TGTGCCAGCGGGCCGACTAGCTCTGGAAACACCATATATTTT
>once|TRBJ1-4|TRBV28|NA
CASSLLRDTPQKLFF
TGTGCCAGCAGTTTATTACGGGACACCCCGCAAAAACTGTTTTTT
>NA|TRBJ1-2|TRBV5-1|NA
CASSLGAYSEF
TGCGCCAGCAGCTTGGGGGCCTACTCGGAGTTC
>NA|TRBJ2-6|TRBV28|NA
CASKGNGRANVLTF
TGTGCCAGCAAAGGGAACGGAAGGGCCAACGTCCTGACTTTC
>NA|TRBJ1-3|TRBV6-1|TRBD1
CASSDPDRLYSGNTIYF
TGTGCCAGCAGTGACCCGGACAGGCTATACTCTGGAAACACCATATATTTT
>NA|TRBJ2-1|TRBV29-1|NA
CSARVRESGNNEQFF
TGCAGCGCCCGCGTCAGGGAGTCCGGAAACAATGAGCAGTTCTTC
>NA|TRBJ1-1|TRBV9|TRBD1
CASSPRGQGHVNTEAFF
TGTGCCAGCAGCCCTCGGGGACAGGGGCATGTGAACACTGAAGCTTTCTTT
>NA|TRBJ1-2|TRBV6-1|NA
CASSIDPSGGYTF
TGTGCCAGCAGTATTGACCCGAGCGGTGGCTACACCTTC
>NA|TRBJ2-2|TRBV6-1|TRBD2
CASSELAGDVGELFF
TGTGCCAGCAGTGAACTAGCGGGAGACGTCGGGGAGCTGTTTTTT
>NA|TRBJ2-7|TRBV28|NA
CASSSPRTDDNEQYF
TGTGCCAGCAGTTCCCCCAGGACAGACGACAACGAGCAGTACTTC
>NA|TRBJ2-7|TRBV7-9|TRBD2
CASSSPGTSGREVGEQYF
TGTGCCAGCAGCTCCCCCGGGACTAGCGGGAGGGAGGTTGGCGAGCAGTACTTC
>NA|TRBJ2-6|TRBV7-2|NA
CASSLVRRLSGANVLTF
TGTGCCAGCAGCTTAGTTCGGAGATTATCTGGGGCCAACGTCCTGACTTTC
>few|TRBJ1-5|TRBV6-5|TRBD1
CASSFGQGDQPQHF
TGTGCCAGCAGTTTTGGACAGGGTGATCAGCCCCAGCATTTT
>NA|TRBJ2-5|TRBV10-3|NA
CAISESRGEAEGKQETQYF
TGTGCCATCAGTGAGTCGAGGGGGGAGGCAGAAGGTAAACAAGAGACCCAGTACTTC
>NA|TRBJ1-1|TRBV27|NA
CASSLREMNTEAFF
TGTGCCAGCAGTTTACGTGAAATGAACACTGAAGCTTTCTTT
>NA|TRBJ1-1|TRBV4-1|NA
CASSQGAGRDTEAFF
TGCGCCAGCAGCCAAGGAGCAGGGAGGGACACTGAAGCTTTCTTT
>NA|TRBJ2-1|TRBV7-3|NA
CASSPGGGNEQFF
TGTGCCAGCAGCCCCGGCGGAGGCAATGAGCAGTTCTTC
>NA|TRBJ1-5|TRBV21-1|NA
CASSRGRDNQPQHF
TGTGCCAGCAGCCGCGGCAGGGACAATCAGCCCCAGCATTTT
>NA|TRBJ1-1|TRBV28|NA
CASSLLVPGAEAFF
TGTGCCAGCAGTTTATTGGTTCCGGGGGCTGAAGCTTTCTTT
>NA|TRBJ2-2|TRBV15|NA
CATSRAPTGELFF
TGTGCCACCAGCAGAGCCCCGACCGGGGAGCTGTTTTTT
>NA|TRBJ2-7|TRBV27|NA
CASKGSSGYEQYF
TGTGCCAGCAAAGGCTCATCCGGTTACGAGCAGTACTTC
>NA|TRBJ2-7|TRBV27|NA
CASSLIGPSYEQYF
TGTGCCAGCAGTCTTATAGGTCCATCCTACGAGCAGTACTTC
>NA|TRBJ2-2|TRBV5-8|NA
CASSPRGTGGELFF
TGTGCCAGCAGCCCACGCGGGACCGGGGGGGAGCTGTTTTTT
>NA|TRBJ2-5|TRBV9|NA
CASSVGGREIETQYF
TGTGCCAGCAGCGTAGGGGGTAGGGAAATAGAGACCCAGTACTTC
>NA|TRBJ2-7|TRBV19|NA
CASSYLPGSYEQYF
TGTGCCAGTAGTTATCTCCCAGGCTCCTACGAGCAGTACTTC
>once|TRBJ1-1|TRBV6-5|NA
CASSYGEGTEAFF
TGTGCCAGCAGTTATGGGGAAGGCACTGAAGCTTTCTTT
>NA|TRBJ1-4|TRBV14|NA
CASSGRQNEKLFF
TGTGCCAGCAGCGGCAGGCAAAATGAAAAACTGTTTTTT
>NA|TRBJ1-5|TRBV9|NA
CASSVYSNQPQHF
TGTGCCAGCAGCGTTTATAGCAATCAGCCCCAGCATTTT
>NA|TRBJ2-1|TRBV7-8|TRBD1
CASSLFVQGAYNEQFF
TGTGCCAGCAGCTTATTTGTTCAGGGGGCATACAATGAGCAGTTCTTC
>NA|TRBJ2-6|TRBV2|NA
CAIPHISGANVLTF
TGTGCCATCCCTCACATCTCTGGGGCCAACGTCCTGACTTTC
>NA|TRBJ2-7|TRBV28|TRBD2
CRAGGSYEQYF
TGTCGTGCGGGAGGATCCTACGAGCAGTACTTC
>NA|TRBJ2-7|TRBV14|TRBD1
CASSLRDRGTYEQYF
TGTGCCAGCAGCTTACGGGACAGGGGAACCTACGAGCAGTACTTC
>NA|TRBJ2-7|TRBV28|NA
CASSTSPHTHF
TGTGCCAGCAGCACGTCCCCACATACTCACTTC
>NA|TRBJ1-2|TRBV29-1|NA
CSVGLGIYGYTF
TGCAGCGTTGGTTTGGGGATCTATGGCTACACCTTC
>NA|TRBJ2-7|TRBV4-1|NA
CASSQWDGRGNEQYF
TGCGCCAGCAGCCAGTGGGACGGGAGAGGGAACGAGCAGTACTTC
>NA|TRBJ2-7|TRBV18|NA
CASSPGRISYEQYF
TGTGCCAGCTCCCCGGGGCGCATTTCCTACGAGCAGTACTTC
>NA|TRBJ1-2|TRBV9|TRBD1
CASSVDPSDRKVYGYTF
TGTGCCAGCAGCGTAGACCCCTCGGACAGGAAGGTATATGGCTACACCTTC
>NA|TRBJ2-7|TRBV15|NA
CATSMAGNSYEQYF
TGTGCCACCAGCATGGCGGGGAACTCCTACGAGCAGTACTTC
>NA|TRBJ2-1|TRBV27|NA
CASSLPGEATNNEQFF
TGTGCCAGCAGCCTCCCGGGAGAGGCTACCAACAATGAGCAGTTCTTC
>NA|TRBJ1-1|TRBV6-5|NA
CASSWDGGEAFF
TGTGCCAGCAGTTGGGATGGCGGTGAAGCTTTCTTT
>few|TRBJ2-7|TRBV7-9|TRBD1
CASSTSTPDGQGDYEQYF
TGTGCCAGCAGCACCTCTACTCCCGACGGACAGGGGGACTACGAGCAGTACTTC
>NA|TRBJ2-2|TRBV27|TRBD1
CASSSWDSINTGELFF
TGTGCCAGCAGTTCCTGGGACAGCATCAACACCGGGGAGCTGTTTTTT
>NA|TRBJ2-7|TRBV27|NA
CASSLGPGEQYF
TGTGCCAGCAGTTTAGGTCCCGGGGAGCAGTACTTC
>once|TRBJ2-7|TRBV27|TRBD2
CASSLGGGWTYEQYF
TGTGCCAGCAGTTTAGGCGGGGGTTGGACCTACGAGCAGTACTTC
>NA|TRBJ1-5|TRBV19|NA
CASSVGPWKPQHF
TGTGCCAGTAGTGTAGGACCCTGGAAGCCCCAGCATTTT
>once|TRBJ2-1|TRBV19|TRBD2
CASSRLADNNEQFF
TGTGCCAGTAGTAGACTAGCGGATAACAATGAGCAGTTCTTC
>NA|TRBJ2-5|TRBV11-2|NA
CASSKGTRRTAETQYF
TGTGCCAGCAGCAAAGGGACTCGAAGAACGGCAGAGACCCAGTACTTC
>NA|TRBJ2-7|TRBV7-9|NA
CASRSGTHNEQYF
TGTGCCAGCAGGTCCGGGACACACAACGAGCAGTACTTC
>NA|TRBJ1-2|TRBV14|NA
CASSQDSYGYTF
TGTGCCAGCAGCCAGGACAGCTATGGCTACACCTTC
>NA|TRBJ2-7|TRBV28|NA
CASSPRRGEQYF
TGTGCCAGCAGTCCCCGACGGGGCGAGCAGTACTTC
>NA|TRBJ2-7|TRBV19|NA
CASSIGAGFGYEQYF
TGTGCCAGTAGTATTGGGGCAGGGTTCGGCTACGAGCAGTACTTC
>NA|TRBJ2-5|TRBV27|TRBD2
CASSLTSLGRETQYF
TGTGCCAGCAGTTTGACTAGCCTAGGGAGGGAGACCCAGTACTTC
>once|TRBJ1-2|TRBV7-9|NA
CASSAGTLLGYGYTF
TGTGCCAGCAGCGCCGGGACGCTATTAGGCTATGGCTACACCTTC
>NA|TRBJ2-1|TRBV4-1|TRBD2
CASSPTSGDVQFF
TGCGCCAGCAGCCCGACTAGCGGGGACGTCCAGTTCTTC
>NA|TRBJ2-7|TRBV30|NA
CAFTTAKIYYEQYF
TGTGCCTTCACTACGGCCAAGATCTACTACGAGCAGTACTTC
>NA|TRBJ2-3|TRBV5-1|NA
CASSFNPGITDTQYF
TGCGCCAGCAGCTTTAATCCCGGGATCACAGATACGCAGTATTTT
>NA|TRBJ2-1|TRBV23-1|NA
CASSRGRRYRSEQFF
TGCGCCAGCAGTCGCGGCAGGCGTTATCGTAGTGAGCAGTTCTTC